This record covers a single TCR beta chain. Seattle participants joined during active infection and were tracked over time. This CDR3 has 16 residues. V trimming: 3 bases; J trimming: 5 bases; junction bases outside the gene matches: 5. Germline V lookup: CDR1 MNHNY, CDR2 SVGAGI (reference sequence). The record originates from a study of blood T cell repertoires in COVID-19. About the research overall: COVID-19 samples from acute and convalescent phases originated in the United States, Italy and Spain. T cells, B-cell-depleted T cells, or PBMCs provided the cDNA or gDNA that served as material.

Original data processing: Reference gene primer amplification in the assay estimated nucleated cell counts. Clones were sequenced by immunoSEQ multiplex PCR, and TCRdb holds only the in-frame ones, with some missing. The DNA gave D and trimming, while V, J and clone size come from that table. The sample gives about 160,000 clones, roughly 84% of which show up once; 8% to 9% is in the top ten. The material sequenced was peripheral blood. The rearrangement links TRBV6-6 to TRBJ2-2; 11 positions match TRBD1. The source is a woman in her sixties with COVID-19, enrolled during active disease. This CDR3 is CASSYSGQGDTGELFF. DNA for the CDR3: TGTGCCAGCAGTTATTCGGGACAGGGGGATACCGGGGAGCTGTTTTTT.